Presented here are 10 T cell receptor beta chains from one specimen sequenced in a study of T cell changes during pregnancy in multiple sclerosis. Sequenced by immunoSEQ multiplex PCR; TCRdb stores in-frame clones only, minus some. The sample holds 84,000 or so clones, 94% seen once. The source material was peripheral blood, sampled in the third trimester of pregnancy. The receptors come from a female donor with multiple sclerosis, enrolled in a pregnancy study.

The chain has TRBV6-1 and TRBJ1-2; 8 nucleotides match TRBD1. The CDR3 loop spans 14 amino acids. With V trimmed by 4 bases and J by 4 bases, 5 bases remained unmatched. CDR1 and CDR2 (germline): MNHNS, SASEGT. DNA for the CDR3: TGTGCCAGCAGTGGACAGGGGAAGCTCTATGGCTACACCTTC. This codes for CASSGQGKLYGYTF.

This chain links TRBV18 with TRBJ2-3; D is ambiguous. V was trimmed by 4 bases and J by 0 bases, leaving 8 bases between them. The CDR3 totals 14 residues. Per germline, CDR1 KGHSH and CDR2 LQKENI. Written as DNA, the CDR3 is TGTGCCAGCTCACGCGGAACCAGCACAGATACGCAGTATTTT. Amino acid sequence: CASSRGTSTDTQYF.

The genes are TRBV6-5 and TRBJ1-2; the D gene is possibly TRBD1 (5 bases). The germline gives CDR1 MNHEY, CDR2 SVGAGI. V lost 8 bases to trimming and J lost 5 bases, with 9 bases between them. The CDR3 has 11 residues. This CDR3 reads CASGGKYGYTF. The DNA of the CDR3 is TGTGCCAGCGGGGGGAAATATGGCTACACCTTC.

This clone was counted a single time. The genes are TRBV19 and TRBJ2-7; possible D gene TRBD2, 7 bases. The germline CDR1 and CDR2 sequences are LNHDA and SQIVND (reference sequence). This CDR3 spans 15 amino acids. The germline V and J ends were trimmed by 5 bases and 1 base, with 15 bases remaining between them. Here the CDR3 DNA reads TGTGCCAGTAGTGGGGGGGCCAACCCTTCCTACGAGCAGTACTTC. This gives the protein CASSGGANPSYEQYF.

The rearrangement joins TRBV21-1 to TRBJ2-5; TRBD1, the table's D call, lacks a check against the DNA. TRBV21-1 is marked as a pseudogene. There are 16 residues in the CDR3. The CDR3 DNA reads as TGTGCCAGTAACAACAGGGTGACCAGGTATAAAGAGACCCAGTACTTC. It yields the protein CASNNRVTRYKETQYF.

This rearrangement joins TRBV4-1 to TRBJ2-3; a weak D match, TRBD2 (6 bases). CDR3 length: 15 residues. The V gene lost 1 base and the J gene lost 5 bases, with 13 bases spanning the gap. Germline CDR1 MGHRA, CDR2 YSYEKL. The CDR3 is CASSQGIRGKDTQYF. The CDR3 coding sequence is TGCGCCAGCAGCCAAGGGATTCGCGGGAAAGATACGCAGTATTTT.

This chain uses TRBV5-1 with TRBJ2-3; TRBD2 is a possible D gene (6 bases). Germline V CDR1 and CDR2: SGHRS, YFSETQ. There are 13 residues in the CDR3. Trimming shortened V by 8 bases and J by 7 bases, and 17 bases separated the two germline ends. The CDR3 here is CARRPGEWNTQYF. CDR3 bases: TGCGCCAGACGGCCGGGAGAATGGAATACGCAGTATTTT.

The CDR3 nucleotides are TGTGCCAGCACGGGATGGGGGGGGATGTACACTGAAGCTTTCTTT. The encoded protein is CASTGWGGMYTEAFF. The rearrangement uses TRBV28 and TRBJ1-1; tentative D call: TRBD1 (5 bases). The V gene's germline CDR1 is MDHEN and CDR2 SYDVKM. V was trimmed by 7 bases and J by 3 bases, leaving 18 bases between them. This CDR3 is 15 amino acids long.

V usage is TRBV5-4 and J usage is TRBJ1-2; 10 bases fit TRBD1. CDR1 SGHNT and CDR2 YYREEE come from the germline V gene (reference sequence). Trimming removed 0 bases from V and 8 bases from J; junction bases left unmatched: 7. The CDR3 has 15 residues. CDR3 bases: TGTGCCAGCAGCTTGGATGCCGGGACAGGGGAGGGCTACACCTTC. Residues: CASSLDAGTGEGYTF.

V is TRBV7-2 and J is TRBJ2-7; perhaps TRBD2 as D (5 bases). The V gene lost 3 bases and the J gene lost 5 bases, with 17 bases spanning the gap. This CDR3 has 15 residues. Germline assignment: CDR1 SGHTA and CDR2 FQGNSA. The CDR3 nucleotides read TGTGCCAGCAGCTTTCGTTCGATTCGGGGAAACGAGCAGTACTTC. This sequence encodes CASSFRSIRGNEQYF.